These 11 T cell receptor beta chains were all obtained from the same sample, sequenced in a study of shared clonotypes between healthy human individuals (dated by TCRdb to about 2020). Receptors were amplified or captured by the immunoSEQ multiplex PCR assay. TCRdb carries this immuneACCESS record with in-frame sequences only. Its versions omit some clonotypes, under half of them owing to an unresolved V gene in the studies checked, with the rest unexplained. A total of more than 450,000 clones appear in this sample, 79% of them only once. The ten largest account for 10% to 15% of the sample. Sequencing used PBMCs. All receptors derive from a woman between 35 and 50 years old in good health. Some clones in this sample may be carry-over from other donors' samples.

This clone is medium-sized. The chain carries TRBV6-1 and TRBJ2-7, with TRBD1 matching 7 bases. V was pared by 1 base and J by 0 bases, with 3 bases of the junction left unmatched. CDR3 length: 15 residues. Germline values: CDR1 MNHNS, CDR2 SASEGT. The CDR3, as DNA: TGTGCCAGCAGTGAAGGGGCAGGGGGCTCCTACGAGCAGTACTTC. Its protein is CASSEGAGGSYEQYF.

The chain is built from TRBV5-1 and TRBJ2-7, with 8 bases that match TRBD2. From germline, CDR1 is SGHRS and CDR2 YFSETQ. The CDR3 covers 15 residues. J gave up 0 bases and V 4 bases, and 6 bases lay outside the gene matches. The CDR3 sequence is CASSLGSGTSYEQYF. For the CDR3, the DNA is TGCGCCAGCAGCCTCGGTAGCGGGACCTCCTACGAGCAGTACTTC.

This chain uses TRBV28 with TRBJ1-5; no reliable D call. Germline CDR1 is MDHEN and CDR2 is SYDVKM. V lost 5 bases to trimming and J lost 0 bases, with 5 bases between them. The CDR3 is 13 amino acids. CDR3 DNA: TGTGCCAGCAGTATGAATAGCAATCAGCCCCAGCATTTT. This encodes CASSMNSNQPQHF.

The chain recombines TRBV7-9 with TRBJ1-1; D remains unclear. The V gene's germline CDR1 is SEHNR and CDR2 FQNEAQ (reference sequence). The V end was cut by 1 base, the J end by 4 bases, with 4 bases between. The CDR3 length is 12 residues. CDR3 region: CASSLVATEAFF. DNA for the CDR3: TGTGCCAGCAGCTTAGTTGCCACTGAAGCTTTCTTT.

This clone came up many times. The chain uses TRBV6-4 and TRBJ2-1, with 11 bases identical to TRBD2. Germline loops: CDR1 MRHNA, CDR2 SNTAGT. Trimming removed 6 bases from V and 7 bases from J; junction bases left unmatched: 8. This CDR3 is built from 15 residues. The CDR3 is CASSQTSGSANEQFF. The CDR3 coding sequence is TGTGCCAGCAGCCAAACTAGCGGGAGCGCGAATGAGCAGTTCTTC.

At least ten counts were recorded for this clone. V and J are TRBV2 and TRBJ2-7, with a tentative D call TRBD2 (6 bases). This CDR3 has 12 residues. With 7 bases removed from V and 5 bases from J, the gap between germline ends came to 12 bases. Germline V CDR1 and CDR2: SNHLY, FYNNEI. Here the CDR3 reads CASTWGRNEQYF. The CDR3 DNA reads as TGTGCCAGCACCTGGGGGAGGAACGAGCAGTACTTC.

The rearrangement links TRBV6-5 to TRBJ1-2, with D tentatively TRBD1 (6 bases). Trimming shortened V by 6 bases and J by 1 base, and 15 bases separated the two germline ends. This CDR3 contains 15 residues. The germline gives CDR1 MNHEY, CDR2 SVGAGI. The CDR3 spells CASRPTGRYNYGYTF. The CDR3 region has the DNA TGTGCCAGCAGACCAACAGGGAGGTATAACTATGGCTACACCTTC.

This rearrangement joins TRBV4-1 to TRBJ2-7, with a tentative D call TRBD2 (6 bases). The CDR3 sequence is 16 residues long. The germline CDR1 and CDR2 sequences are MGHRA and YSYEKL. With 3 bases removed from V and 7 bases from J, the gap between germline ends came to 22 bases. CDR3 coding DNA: TGCGCCAGCAGCCAGGTTACCGGGACTCCTTGGGAGGAGCAGTACTTC. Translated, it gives CASSQVTGTPWEEQYF.

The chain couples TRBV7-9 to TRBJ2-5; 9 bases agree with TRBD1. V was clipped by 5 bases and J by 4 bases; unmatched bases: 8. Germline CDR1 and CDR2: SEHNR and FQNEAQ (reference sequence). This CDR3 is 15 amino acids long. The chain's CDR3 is CASSTRDRAAETQYF. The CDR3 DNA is TGTGCCAGCAGCACCCGGGACAGGGCTGCAGAGACCCAGTACTTC.

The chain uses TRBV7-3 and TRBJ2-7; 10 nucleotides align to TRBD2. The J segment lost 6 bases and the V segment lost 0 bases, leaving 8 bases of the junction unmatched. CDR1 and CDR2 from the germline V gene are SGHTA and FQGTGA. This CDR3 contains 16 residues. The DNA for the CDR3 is TGTGCCAGCAGCTTAACGAGGCTAGCGGGAGCATGCGAGCAGTACTTC. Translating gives CASSLTRLAGACEQYF.

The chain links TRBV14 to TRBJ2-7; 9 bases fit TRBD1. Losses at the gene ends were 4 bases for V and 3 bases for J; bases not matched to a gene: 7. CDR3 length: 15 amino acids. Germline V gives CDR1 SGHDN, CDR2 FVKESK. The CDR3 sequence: CASSRGTGYFYEQYF. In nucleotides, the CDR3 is TGTGCCAGCAGCCGCGGGACAGGGTACTTCTACGAGCAGTACTTC.